This TCR beta chain comes out of a study of CXCR3-negative and CXCR3-positive naive CD8 T cells. Overall study context: For each library, about 1.5 +/- 0.3 million TRB reads were obtained, roughly 140 million in total.

Study-level findings and limits: Memory cells diverged, while naive CXCR3-positive and CXCR3-negative cells had similar TRBV-TRBJ usage.

The authors made the TRB cDNA libraries by 5' RACE using UMI labels. TCRdb reprocessed the 5' RACE reads; each CDR3 protein has one entry and no DNA is given. This repertoire includes 50,000 to 60,000 distinct CDR3 sequences. Concerning this clonotype itself: Its specificity is not known.

CD45RO-CCR7+CD27+CD95- defined naive CD8+ T cells. There are 19 residues in the CDR3. Germline values: CDR1 SGHTA, CDR2 FQGNSA. This TCR was recovered from a human donor in good health. Some clones in this sample may be carry-over from other donors' samples. The V and J genes are TRBV7-2 and TRBJ2-1; TCRdb picks TRBD2, but there is no DNA to check that call. The source material was naive CXCR3- CD8+ T cells from blood. Subset meaning: CD45RO-CCR7+CD27+CD95- naive CD8+ T cells lacking CXCR3 (TNR3-). The CDR3 reads CASSPISMASSISYNEQFF.